This record concerns one TCR beta chain sequence. How the authors handled the data: Reference gene primer amplification in the assay estimated nucleated cell counts. The protocol was immunoSEQ multiplex PCR, while the TCRdb copy is restricted to in-frame clones and leaves out a portion. V and J calls and clone size are those listed in that table; D and trimming were worked out from the DNA. This sample carries 300,000 or so clones, approximately 88% of them seen once, and the ten largest clones take over 6%. These data are taken from a study of blood T cell repertoires in COVID-19. Study summary: Specimens from acute and convalescent COVID-19 originated in the United States, Italy and Spain. The cDNA or gDNA used as material had been derived from T cells, B-cell-depleted T cells, or PBMCs.

Germline assignment: CDR1 LNHNV and CDR2 YYDKDF (reference sequence). The CDR3 length is 13 residues. V shed 5 bases, J shed 4 bases, and the junction held 3 bases outside the gene matches. The V call is TRBV15, the J call TRBJ1-2; 8 positions agree with TRBD1. This sequence originates from a woman younger than 45 who had recovered from COVID-19. Sequencing used peripheral blood. This CDR3 reads CATSLTGGYGYTF. The DNA of the CDR3 is TGTGCCACCAGCCTTACAGGGGGCTATGGCTACACCTTC.